This passage covers 27 T cell receptor beta chains from one sample sequenced in a study of diagnostic markers for celiac disease. TCRdb reprocessed the reads; each CDR3 protein has one entry and no DNA is given. The sample table sets out 1,500 to 2,500 distinct CDR3 sequences. Sequenced material: either unsorted cells or a sorted T cell fraction (not recorded which). The receptors derive from a human donor. This table probably holds off-target reads from a library built for another chain.

This clonotype is classed as medium-sized by frequency. CDR3 residues: CSAPGTSGGSNEQFF. The chain couples TRBV20-1 to TRBJ2-1; TCRdb's D gene call, TRBD2, goes unchecked for lack of DNA. The CDR3 is 15 amino acids. Per the germline V gene, CDR1 is DFQATT and CDR2 is SNEGSKA (reference sequence).

This clonotype registers large by frequency. CDR3 in amino acids: CSARDPGIGDSSYNEQFF. The chain carries TRBV20-1 and TRBJ2-1. From germline, CDR1 is DFQATT and CDR2 SNEGSKA (reference sequence). This CDR3 has 18 amino acids.

By frequency, this clonotype registers medium-sized. J is TRBJ1-1 and V is TRBV10-3; TCRdb lists TRBD1, though no DNA is available to test this call. CDR1 is ENHRY and CDR2 is SYGVKD in the germline V gene. There are 14 residues in the CDR3. This chain's CDR3 is CAISGGSQGVKAFF.

This rearrangement joins TRBV7-8 to TRBJ2-7; TCRdb designates TRBD1, a call that cannot be tested without DNA. Germline CDR1 and CDR2: SGHVS and FQNEAQ. The CDR3 spans 14 residues. This chain's CDR3 is CASSRDRPPYEQYF. Complete variable domain (other parts from reference TRBV7-8 and TRBJ2-7): GAGVSQSPRYKVAKRGQDVALRCDPISGHVSLFWYQQALGQGPEFLTYFQNEAQLDKSGLPSDRFFAERPEGSVSTLKIQRTQQEDSAVYLCASSRDRPPYEQYFGPGTRLTVT.

This clonotype is classed as large (0.1 to 1%) by frequency. The V gene is TRBV20-1, the J gene TRBJ2-3; TCRdb picks TRBD1, but there is no DNA to check that call. Per germline, CDR1 DFQATT and CDR2 SNEGSKA (reference sequence). The CDR3 extends over 15 amino acids. This CDR3 reads CSAQNRDRGTDTQYF.

This chain uses TRBV4-3 with TRBJ2-1; TCRdb's assignment of TRBD2 cannot be checked, as there is no DNA. Germline V gives CDR1 LGHNA, CDR2 YSLEER. The CDR3 extends over 16 amino acids. CDR3 loop: CASSQDSGGGASEQFF.

The CDR3 region is CAISYLWNTEAFF. V is TRBV10-3 and J is TRBJ1-1. This CDR3 is 13 amino acids long. CDR1 ENHRY and CDR2 SYGVKD come from the germline V gene.

This clonotype is classed as medium-sized by frequency. The chain recombines TRBV2 with TRBJ2-3. This CDR3 is built from 14 residues. Germline V gene data show CDR1 as SNHLY and CDR2 as FYNNEI. CDR3 in amino acids: CASSEEVVADTQYF.

The V and J genes are TRBV12-3 or TRBV12-4 and TRBJ1-1. There are 11 residues in the CDR3. CDR3 residues: CASSLESQAFF.

Frequency places this clonotype as medium-sized (0.01 to 0.1%). This chain joins TRBV18 and TRBJ1-2; as DNA is missing, the TRBD1 call by TCRdb cannot be tested. Germline CDR1 KGHSH, CDR2 LQKENI. The CDR3 length is 14 residues. The CDR3 here is CASSQNRDRYGYTF.

The V gene is TRBV7-9, the J gene TRBJ2-1. This CDR3 contains 11 residues. Germline V lookup: CDR1 SEHNR, CDR2 FQNEAQ (reference sequence). CDR3 amino acids: CASSLLNEQFF. Using reference TRBV7-9 and TRBJ2-1 for the parts outside the CDR3, the full variable domain is DTGVSQNPRHKITKRGQNVTFRCDPISEHNRLYWYRQTLGQGPEFLTYFQNEAQLEKSRLLSDRFSAERPKGSFSTLEIQRTEQGDSAMYLCASSLLNEQFFGPGTRLTVL.

Considering frequency, this clonotype is medium-sized. The chain has TRBV10-3 and TRBJ2-7; as DNA is missing, the TRBD1 call by TCRdb cannot be tested. The CDR3 is 12 amino acids. Per the germline V gene, CDR1 is ENHRY and CDR2 is SYGVKD. The CDR3 sequence: CAISERGSKQYF.

By frequency, this clonotype registers large (0.1 to 1%). The rearrangement joins TRBV3-1 to TRBJ2-7; TCRdb names TRBD2, which stays unverified in the absence of DNA. Germline V CDR1 and CDR2: LGHDT, YNNKEL (reference sequence). The length of the CDR3 is 16 residues. CDR3 protein: CASSHRGQGQSYEQYF.

The rearrangement uses TRBV30 and TRBJ1-2. CDR1 GTSNPN and CDR2 SVGIG come from the germline V gene (reference sequence). This CDR3 spans 13 amino acids. The CDR3 protein is CAWSAGTDHGYTF.

This chain joins TRBV6-2 or TRBV6-3 and TRBJ1-5; TCRdb's D call of TRBD1 is untestable without DNA. Germline-derived CDR1 and CDR2 are MNHEY and SVGEGT. This CDR3 contains 13 residues. The CDR3 loop is CASSSDRGQPQHF.

This sequence joins TRBV7-2 and TRBJ2-7; TCRdb indicates TRBD1, and absent DNA this call remains unverified. The length of the CDR3 is 14 residues. CDR1 is SGHTA, CDR2 FQGNSA, per germline. The CDR3 sequence is CASSLVGPTYEQYF.

The rearrangement links TRBV12-3 or TRBV12-4 to TRBJ1-5. The CDR3 is 15 amino acids. CDR3 sequence reads: CASRAGSQSNQPQHF.

The chain joins TRBV29-1 to TRBJ1-1; TCRdb's D gene call, TRBD1, goes unchecked for lack of DNA. This CDR3 has 13 residues. The V gene's germline CDR1 is SQVTM and CDR2 ANQGSEA. CDR3 region: CTGMGQGNTEAFF. Looking up the rest from reference TRBV29-1 and TRBJ1-1 gives the full variable domain: SAVISQKPSRDICQRGTSLTIQCQVDSQVTMMFWYRQQPGQSLTLIATANQGSEATYESGFVIDKFPISRPNLTFSTLTVSNMSPEDSSIYLCTGMGQGNTEAFFGQGTRLTVV.

This chain joins TRBV9 and TRBJ2-1; TCRdb indicates TRBD2, and absent DNA this call remains unverified. CDR3 size: 14 residues. The V gene's germline CDR1 is SGDLS and CDR2 YYNGEE. CDR3: CASRPAGPYNEQFF.

CDR3 sequence reads: CASAPGHQRTEAFF. V gene TRBV6-1 combines with J gene TRBJ1-1; TCRdb outputs TRBD1, but without DNA this stays unchecked. CDR3 length: 14 amino acids. CDR1 is MNHNS and CDR2 is SASEGT in the germline V gene.

The rearrangement uses TRBV20-1 and TRBJ2-7; TCRdb proposes TRBD1, but this gene call is untestable without DNA. CDR3 length equals 12 residues. In germline, CDR1 is DFQATT, CDR2 SNEGSKA (reference sequence). CDR3 sequence: CSAPGEGYEQYF.

This chain connects TRBV4-3 to TRBJ2-7; TCRdb proposes TRBD1, but this gene call is untestable without DNA. The CDR3 has 15 residues. In germline, CDR1 is LGHNA, CDR2 YSLEER. The CDR3 loop is CASSLSALERYEQYF.

The chain links TRBV12-3 or TRBV12-4 to TRBJ2-3. The CDR3 runs 14 residues. CDR3 residues: CASNYPSLWDTQYF.

The V and J genes are TRBV6-1 and TRBJ2-2; TCRdb outputs TRBD1, but without DNA this stays unchecked. Germline V gene data show CDR1 as MNHNS and CDR2 as SASEGT. This CDR3 spans 13 amino acids. This CDR3 is CASRTENTGELFF.

This clonotype is classed as large by frequency. The rearrangement links TRBV5-1 to TRBJ1-4. This CDR3 spans 14 amino acids. Germline loops: CDR1 SGHRS, CDR2 YFSETQ. The CDR3 is CASKRDLQTEKLFF.

V usage is TRBV5-1 and J usage is TRBJ2-5; TCRdb's D gene call, TRBD1, goes unchecked for lack of DNA. This CDR3 contains 16 residues. The germline CDR1 and CDR2 sequences are SGHRS and YFSETQ. The CDR3 spells CASSLSGAQEQETQYF. Combining the CDR3 with reference TRBV5-1 and TRBJ2-5 gives the whole variable domain KAGVTQTPRYLIKTRGQQVTLSCSPISGHRSVSWYQQTPGQGLQFLFEYFSETQRNKGNFPGRFSGRQFSNSRSEMNVSTLELGDSALYLCASSLSGAQEQETQYFGPGTRLLVL.

This clonotype registers hyperexpanded by frequency. This chain links TRBV10-3 with TRBJ1-2; TCRdb designates TRBD1, a call that cannot be tested without DNA. Per germline, CDR1 ENHRY and CDR2 SYGVKD. The CDR3 covers 14 residues. The CDR3 here is CAISEQQGAYGYTF.